This T cell receptor (beta chain) was sequenced for a study of cytomegalovirus exposure and HLA in healthy donors. With 60 Vbeta and 13 Jbeta primers, the PCR was carried out. Data came from immunoSEQ multiplex PCR; TCRdb stores just in-frame clones and leaves some out. The data show some 130,000 clones, about three quarters seen once. Material for sequencing was PBMCs. The TCR was taken from a male donor in good health and CMV-seropositive.

DNA of the CDR3: TGCAGTGCTGGGGGCAGGGATACGCAGTATTTT. Protein: CSAGGRDTQYF. The V and J genes are TRBV20-1 and TRBJ2-3; TRBD1 is a possible D gene (6 bases). The V and J ends lost 5 bases and 6 bases respectively, with 9 bases between them. The CDR3 runs to 11 residues. CDR1 and CDR2 (germline): DFQATT, SNEGSKA (reference sequence).